These 10 T cell receptor beta chains were sequenced from one sample in a study of blood T cell repertoires in COVID-19. Profiled with immunoSEQ multiplex PCR; TCRdb holds only in-frame clones, not every one. The repertoire consists of some 140,000 clones, with roughly 84% occurring once and the leading ten covering 1.1% to 1.5%. Sequenced sample: peripheral blood. The origin of the receptors is a man between 60 and 70 years old with acute or convalescent COVID-19.

V usage is TRBV14 and J usage is TRBJ1-2; possible D gene TRBD1, 5 bases. CDR1 SGHDN and CDR2 FVKESK come from the germline V gene. This CDR3 spans 15 amino acids. With 4 bases removed from V and 0 bases from J, the gap between germline ends came to 12 bases. The CDR3 sequence: CASSRGGTSNYGYTF. CDR3 in DNA: TGTGCCAGCAGCCGAGGCGGGACCTCTAACTATGGCTACACCTTC.

V gene TRBV6-5 combines with J gene TRBJ2-7; the D gene is possibly TRBD1 (6 bases). Trimming shortened V by 5 bases and J by 5 bases, and 13 bases separated the two germline ends. Germline lookup yields CDR1 MNHEY and CDR2 SVGAGI. The CDR3 totals 13 residues. The CDR3 spells CASSLSQGNEQYF. The CDR3 region has the DNA TGTGCCAGCAGTCTCAGTCAGGGGAACGAGCAGTACTTC.

This clone was picked up a small number of times. The V and J genes are TRBV7-3 and TRBJ2-7; tentative D call: TRBD1 (5 bases). V lost 2 bases, J lost 5 bases, and 10 bases lay in between. This CDR3 contains 13 residues. Germline V lookup: CDR1 SGHTA, CDR2 FQGTGA. CDR3 coding DNA: TGTGCCAGCAGCTTAGAGCGCAGGGACGAGCAGTACTTC. Translation: CASSLERRDEQYF.

The chain carries TRBV3-1 (or the pseudogene TRBV3-2) and TRBJ1-2; 7 nucleotides align to TRBD1. Germline V gene sequence: CDR1 LGHDT, CDR2 YNNKEL (reference sequence). The CDR3 spans 16 residues. After removal of 0 bases from V and 1 base from J, the junction contained 5 bases not matched to a gene. The CDR3 DNA sequence: TGTGCCAGCAGCCAAGAGCGGACAGGTTTTAACTATGGCTACACCTTC. Protein: CASSQERTGFNYGYTF.

V usage is TRBV3-1 (or the pseudogene TRBV3-2) and J usage is TRBJ2-5; 10 bases match TRBD2. Germline CDR1 LGHDT, CDR2 YNNKEL (reference sequence). There are 15 residues in the CDR3. Trimming at V came to 2 bases and at J to 4 bases, leaving 4 bases not matched to a gene. The CDR3 DNA reads TGTGCCAGCAGCCAAAGCGGGAGGGCCGGAGAGACCCAGTACTTC. Its translation: CASSQSGRAGETQYF.

The chain combines TRBV27 with TRBJ2-5; TRBD2 agrees at 7 bases. The germline gives CDR1 MNHEY, CDR2 SMNVEV (reference sequence). CDR3 length: 14 residues. Trimming removed 2 bases from V and 2 bases from J; junction bases left unmatched: 2. CDR3 amino acids: CASSLGLGQETQYF. The DNA of the CDR3 is TGTGCCAGCAGTTTAGGACTAGGGCAAGAGACCCAGTACTTC.

This clone is a singleton in its sample. The V gene is TRBV5-1, the J gene TRBJ2-1; 9 nucleotides line up with TRBD2. Trimming removed 4 bases from V and 4 bases from J; junction bases left unmatched: 24. The CDR3 is made up of 21 amino acids. CDR1 is SGHRS and CDR2 is YFSETQ in the germline V gene. The CDR3 here is CASSRIPVRAGGRLKYNEQFF. The DNA for the CDR3 is TGCGCCAGCAGCAGGATCCCCGTAAGAGCGGGGGGACGTCTTAAGTACAATGAGCAGTTCTTC.

The chain employs TRBV20-1 and TRBJ2-5; the D gene is possibly TRBD1 (6 bases). Germline CDR1 is DFQATT and CDR2 is SNEGSKA (reference sequence). V lost 5 bases and J 0 bases, leaving 16 bases between the germline ends. The CDR3 is 15 residues long. The CDR3 sequence: CSARGTNFYQETQYF. Here the CDR3 DNA reads TGCAGTGCTCGTGGGACAAATTTTTACCAAGAGACCCAGTACTTC.

The CDR3: CASSEGATEEKLFF. The CDR3 bases are TGTGCCAGCAGCGAGGGGGCTACGGAAGAAAAACTGTTTTTT. V gene TRBV9 combines with J gene TRBJ1-4, with 7 bases matching TRBD1. The germline CDR1 and CDR2 sequences are SGDLS and YYNGEE. The CDR3 loop spans 14 amino acids. The trim removed 3 bases at V and 8 bases at J, leaving 7 bases unmatched.

This rearrangement joins TRBV7-8 to TRBJ2-7; 7 bases are shared with TRBD2. With 5 bases clipped from V and 3 bases from J, the junction kept 13 bases outside the gene matches. The CDR3 spans 16 residues. Germline lookup yields CDR1 SGHVS and CDR2 FQNEAQ. CDR3 amino acids: CASSSGTAGFLYEQYF. CDR3 DNA: TGTGCCAGCAGCAGCGGGACCGCAGGGTTTCTCTACGAGCAGTACTTC. The full variable domain, in which reference TRBV7-8 and TRBJ2-7 provide the parts outside the CDR3, is GAGVSQSPRYKVAKRGQDVALRCDPISGHVSLFWYQQALGQGPEFLTYFQNEAQLDKSGLPSDRFFAERPEGSVSTLKIQRTQQEDSAVYLCASSSGTAGFLYEQYFGPGTRLTVT.